This T cell receptor beta chain was found in a study of technical replicates of blood from a few donors. Libraries were prepared by immunoSEQ multiplex PCR; TCRdb keeps only in-frame clonotypes and omits some of them. The table lists 80,000 to 95,000 clones, about 90% of them singletons. The CDR3 is 17 amino acids. Trimming removed 3 bases from V and 0 bases from J; junction bases left unmatched: 3. From germline, CDR1 is SGDLS and CDR2 YYNGEE. Source material: T cells isolated from PBMCs. The rearrangement links TRBV9 to TRBJ2-1, with 13 bases fitting TRBD2. This TCR derives from a human donor in good health. The CDR3 nucleotides read TGTGCCAGCAGCGCAAGGACTAGCGGGGGCTCCTACAATGAGCAGTTCTTC. It codes for CASSARTSGGSYNEQFF.